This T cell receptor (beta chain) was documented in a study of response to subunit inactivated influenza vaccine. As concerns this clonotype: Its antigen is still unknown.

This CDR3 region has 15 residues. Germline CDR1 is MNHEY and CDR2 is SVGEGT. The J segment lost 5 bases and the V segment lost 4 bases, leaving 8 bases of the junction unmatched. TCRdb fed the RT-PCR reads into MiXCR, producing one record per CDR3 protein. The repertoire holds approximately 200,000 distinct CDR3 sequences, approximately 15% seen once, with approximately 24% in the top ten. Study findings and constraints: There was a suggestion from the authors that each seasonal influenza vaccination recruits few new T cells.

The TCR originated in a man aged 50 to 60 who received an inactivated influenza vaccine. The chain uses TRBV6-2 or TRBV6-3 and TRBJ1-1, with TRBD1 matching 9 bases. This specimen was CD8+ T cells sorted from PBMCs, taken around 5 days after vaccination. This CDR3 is CASSFTGTGLTEAFF. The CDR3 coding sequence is TGTGCCAGCAGTTTTACCGGGACAGGGTTAACTGAAGCTTTCTTT.